The 9 T cell receptor beta chains in this list originate from one sample, sequenced in a study of shared clonotypes between healthy human individuals. The repertoire was sequenced with immunoSEQ multiplex PCR; TCRdb's copy has only in-frame clones and lacks some. The sample gives about 380,000 clones, 96% of which show up once; about 0.32% is in the top ten. Input material: memory CD8+ T cells sorted from blood. The subset was: CD45RO+ cells pooled with CCR7-negative TemRA cells. These TCRs come from a man younger than 45 in good health.

The chain uses TRBV29-1 and TRBJ2-7, with TRBD2 matching 11 bases. The CDR3 has 14 residues. V shed 6 bases and J 0 bases; nucleotides not matched to a gene: 4. The germline V gene has CDR1 SQVTM and CDR2 ANQGSEA. This CDR3 reads CSVKGLAGSYEQYF. CDR3 in DNA: TGCAGCGTCAAAGGACTAGCGGGCTCCTACGAGCAGTACTTC.

The chain couples TRBV30 to TRBJ1-3, with D unresolved. Germline V gene lookup returns CDR1 GTSNPN and CDR2 SVGIG (reference sequence). The CDR3 sequence is 15 residues long. V lost 0 bases and J 0 bases, leaving 9 bases between the germline ends. This CDR3 reads CAWSVRRPSGNTIYF. Here the CDR3 DNA reads TGTGCCTGGAGTGTTCGCAGGCCCTCTGGAAACACCATATATTTT.

The chain employs TRBV27 and TRBJ2-7; D possibly corresponds to TRBD1 (6 bases). Germline loops: CDR1 MNHEY, CDR2 SMNVEV (reference sequence). Trimming removed 6 bases at V and 3 bases at J, with 12 bases between. The CDR3 length is 13 residues. The CDR3 spells CASSLMGHYEQYF. In nucleotides, the CDR3 is TGTGCCAGCAGCCTGATGGGACACTACGAGCAGTACTTC.

V gene TRBV4-1 combines with J gene TRBJ2-1, with no clear D. Per germline, CDR1 MGHRA and CDR2 YSYEKL. This CDR3 spans 13 amino acids. Trimming removed 0 bases from V and 0 bases from J, with 0 bases in between. The CDR3: CASSQDSYNEQFF. CDR3 nucleotides: TGCGCCAGCAGCCAAGACTCCTACAATGAGCAGTTCTTC.

The rearrangement uses TRBV5-8 and TRBJ1-2; D is ambiguous. The CDR3 covers 14 residues. With 3 bases removed from V and 0 bases from J, the gap between germline ends came to 9 bases. The V gene's germline CDR1 is SGHTS and CDR2 YDEGEE. The CDR3 loop is CASSSGPTNYGYTF. CDR3 in DNA: TGTGCCAGCAGCTCCGGGCCGACTAACTATGGCTACACCTTC.

The rearrangement links TRBV28 to TRBJ2-4, with 8 bases aligning to TRBD2. The V gene end was trimmed by 3 bases and the J gene end by 0 bases; junction bases not matched to a gene: 1. The germline gives CDR1 MDHEN, CDR2 SYDVKM. CDR3 size: 15 residues. CDR3 in amino acids: CASSFLAGAKNIQYF. CDR3 sequence (DNA): TGTGCCAGCAGTTTCCTAGCGGGAGCCAAAAACATTCAGTACTTC.

This chain joins TRBV5-1 and TRBJ2-7; TRBD1 or TRBD2 may be the D gene (6 bases each). The V and J ends lost 1 base and 6 bases respectively, with 8 bases between them. Germline V gene sequence: CDR1 SGHRS, CDR2 YFSETQ. The CDR3 has 12 residues. CDR3 residues: CASSLTGAEQYF. In DNA, the CDR3 is TGCGCCAGCAGCTTGACGGGGGCCGAGCAGTACTTC.

CDR3 protein: CASSVGLAGLTDTQYF. DNA for the CDR3: TGTGCCAGCAGCGTGGGACTAGCGGGATTAACAGATACGCAGTATTTT. The chain joins TRBV9 to TRBJ2-3; 13 bases are shared with TRBD2. Germline assignment: CDR1 SGDLS and CDR2 YYNGEE. CDR3 size: 16 residues. The trim removed 2 bases at V and 3 bases at J, leaving 3 bases unmatched.

The chain combines TRBV7-2 with TRBJ2-5, with 7 nucleotides matching TRBD2. From germline, CDR1 is SGHTA and CDR2 FQGNSA. The CDR3 length is 14 residues. Trimming cost V 3 bases and J 5 bases; bases outside gene matches: 6. CDR3 DNA: TGTGCCAGCAGCTTCGGCGGGAGAATGGAGACCCAGTACTTC. It is translated as CASSFGGRMETQYF.